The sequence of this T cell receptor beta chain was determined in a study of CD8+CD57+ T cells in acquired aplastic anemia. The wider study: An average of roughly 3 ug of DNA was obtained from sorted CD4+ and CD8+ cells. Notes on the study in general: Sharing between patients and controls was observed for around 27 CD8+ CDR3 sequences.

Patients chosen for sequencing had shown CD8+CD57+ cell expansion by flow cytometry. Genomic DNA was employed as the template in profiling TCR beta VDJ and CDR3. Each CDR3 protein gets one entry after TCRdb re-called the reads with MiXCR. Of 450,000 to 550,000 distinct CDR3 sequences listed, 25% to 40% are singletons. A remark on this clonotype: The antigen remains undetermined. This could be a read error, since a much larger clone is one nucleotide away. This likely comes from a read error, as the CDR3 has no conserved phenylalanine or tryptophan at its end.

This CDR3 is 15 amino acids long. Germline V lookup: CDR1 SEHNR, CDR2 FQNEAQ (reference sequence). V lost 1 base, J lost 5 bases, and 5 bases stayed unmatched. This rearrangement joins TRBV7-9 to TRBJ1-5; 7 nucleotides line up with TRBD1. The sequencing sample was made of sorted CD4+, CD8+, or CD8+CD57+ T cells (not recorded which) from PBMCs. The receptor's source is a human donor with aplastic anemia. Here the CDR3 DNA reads TGTGCCAGCAGCTTAGAGGGAGGGGGCGATCAGCCCCAGCATGTT. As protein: CASSLEGGGDQPQHV.